Below, 27 T cell receptor beta chains from the same sample are listed, as sequenced in a study of T cell responses to AZD1222 COVID-19 vaccine. Some clones are missing from TCRdb's copy, which holds only in-frame ones; the method was immunoSEQ multiplex PCR. The sample lists over 95,000 clones; around 87% were seen once. The specimen comprised peripheral blood, sampled on day 0 of AZD1222 vaccination. These receptors were obtained from an adult in good health.

This chain connects TRBV24-1 to TRBJ2-1, with 10 bases fitting TRBD1. Germline CDR1 reads KGHDR; CDR2 reads SFDVKD. CDR3 length equals 17 residues. The V and J ends lost 9 bases and 1 base, in that order; junction bases with no gene match: 11. CDR3 residues: CATAKTGGLGSYNEQFF. DNA for the CDR3: TGTGCCACCGCCAAGACAGGGGGCCTTGGATCCTACAATGAGCAGTTCTTC.

This chain connects TRBV4-1 to TRBJ1-4; TRBD1 agrees at 12 bases. The junction had 8 bases not matched to a gene; V was cut back by 1 base and J by 8 bases. Germline values: CDR1 MGHRA, CDR2 YSYEKL. This CDR3 contains 17 residues. This chain's CDR3 is CASSQGGQGARWEKLFF. CDR3 DNA sequence: TGCGCCAGCAGCCAAGGGGGACAGGGGGCGCGGTGGGAAAAACTGTTTTTT.

This clone is a singleton in its sample. The chain has TRBV5-6 and TRBJ1-2; the D is unclear. Trimming cost V 6 bases and J 7 bases, with 10 bases left between them. Germline assignment: CDR1 SGHDT and CDR2 YYEEEE. CDR3 length: 11 residues. CDR3 sequence reads: CASTLGSGYTF. In DNA form, the CDR3 reads TGTGCCAGCACCCTCGGGTCTGGCTACACCTTC.

V is TRBV6-6 and J is TRBJ2-5; a possible D gene is TRBD2 (5 bases). This CDR3 comprises 12 residues. The germline gives CDR1 MNHNY, CDR2 SVGAGI (reference sequence). Trimming took off 5 bases at V and 9 bases at J, with 13 bases between the two ends. This CDR3 is CASSPILEAQYF. CDR3 coding DNA: TGTGCCAGCAGTCCCATACTGGAGGCCCAGTACTTC.

The chain uses TRBV5-1 and TRBJ2-2, with TRBD2 identical over 9 bases. This CDR3 has 15 amino acids. V shed 0 bases, J shed 8 bases, and the junction held 5 bases outside the gene matches. CDR1 is SGHRS, CDR2 YFSETQ, per germline. The CDR3 DNA reads TGCGCCAGCAGCTTGGCTAGCGGGATCGCTGGGGAGCTGTTTTTT. It codes for CASSLASGIAGELFF.

The chain is built from TRBV15 and TRBJ1-4; the match to TRBD1 covers 8 bases. The CDR3 extends over 16 amino acids. Losses at the gene ends were 1 base for V and 8 bases for J; bases not matched to a gene: 9. CDR1 LNHNV and CDR2 YYDKDF come from the germline V gene (reference sequence). The CDR3 loop is CATSRVRGPLYEKLFF. The CDR3 coding sequence is TGTGCCACCAGCAGAGTCAGGGGGCCCCTCTACGAAAAACTGTTTTTT.

This chain links TRBV6-5 with TRBJ1-6; 10 bases agree with TRBD1. V dropped 6 bases and J dropped 7; count of bases not matched to a gene: 9. CDR3 length equals 16 residues. Germline assignment: CDR1 MNHEY and CDR2 SVGAGI. CDR3 amino acids: CASRYGTGAQNSPLHF. The CDR3 DNA sequence: TGTGCCAGCAGGTACGGGACAGGGGCGCAGAATTCACCCCTCCACTTT.

This clone has a handful of counts. This chain joins TRBV6-5 and TRBJ2-5, with D perhaps matching TRBD2 (5 bases). CDR1 MNHEY and CDR2 SVGAGI come from the germline V gene. CDR3 size: 15 residues. Trimming removed 0 bases at V and 7 bases at J, with 15 bases between. CDR3 bases: TGTGCCAGCAGTTACTCGCTAGCTACTGAGGGGACCCAGTACTTC. Amino acid sequence: CASSYSLATEGTQYF.

The chain has TRBV28 and TRBJ1-6; TRBD1 is a possible D gene (5 bases). The V gene lost 7 bases and the J gene lost 9 bases, with 13 bases spanning the gap. Germline CDR1 and CDR2: MDHEN and SYDVKM. This CDR3 is 13 amino acids long. Written as DNA, the CDR3 is TGTGCCAGCATTGACCAAAGGGGTTCACCCCTCCACTTT. Translating it yields CASIDQRGSPLHF.

The V gene is TRBV7-3, the J gene TRBJ1-6, with D unresolved. The CDR3 loop spans 13 amino acids. V lost 1 base, J lost 8 bases, and 6 bases lay in between. Germline V CDR1 and CDR2: SGHTA, FQGTGA. CDR3 DNA: TGTGCCAGCAGCTTAAATTCCCATTCACCCCTCCACTTT. Translation gives CASSLNSHSPLHF.

The chain employs TRBV7-9 and TRBJ2-2; D gene unclear. Trimming shortened V by 4 bases and J by 3 bases, and 9 bases separated the two germline ends. The germline V gene has CDR1 SEHNR and CDR2 FQNEAQ (reference sequence). CDR3 length: 14 residues. The CDR3 DNA follows: TGTGCCAGCAGCTGGGCAAGGGACACCGGGGAGCTGTTTTTT. Its translation is CASSWARDTGELFF.

This clone was counted a single time. J is TRBJ2-1 and V is TRBV10-3, with D unresolved. The CDR3 runs to 15 residues. In germline, CDR1 is ENHRY, CDR2 SYGVKD. Trimming cost V 4 bases and J 6 bases, with 16 bases left between them. For the CDR3, the DNA is TGTGCCATCAGTGGCGACGGGCGCAGCGCCAATGAGCAGTTCTTC. Protein product: CAISGDGRSANEQFF.

The gene calls are TRBV5-4 and TRBJ2-5; the D gene is possibly TRBD2 (6 bases). The CDR3 loop spans 17 amino acids. Germline V CDR1 and CDR2: SGHNT, YYREEE (reference sequence). Trimming took off 3 bases at V and 3 bases at J, with 21 bases between the two ends. CDR3 loop: CASSSPYPPGLKETQYF. The CDR3, as DNA: TGTGCCAGCAGCTCCCCGTACCCTCCGGGACTCAAAGAGACCCAGTACTTC.

J is TRBJ2-7 and V is TRBV6-2 or TRBV6-3, with 11 bases lining up with TRBD2. CDR3 length equals 18 residues. V lost 3 bases, J lost 5 bases, and 15 bases stayed unmatched. The germline V gene has CDR1 MNHEY and CDR2 SVGEGT. CDR3 region: CASSYSPALAGGPDEQYF. The CDR3 DNA follows: TGTGCCAGCAGTTATTCCCCAGCCTTAGCGGGAGGGCCGGACGAGCAGTACTTC.

This sequence joins TRBV5-8 and TRBJ1-5; D may be TRBD1 (6 bases). Per germline, CDR1 SGHTS and CDR2 YDEGEE. The length of the CDR3 is 15 residues. Trimming cost V 3 bases and J 3 bases, with 13 bases left between them. CDR3 DNA sequence: TGTGCCAGCAGCTCCCAGGGGCGGTACAATCAGCCCCAGCATTTT. It translates to CASSSQGRYNQPQHF. Drawing the rest from reference TRBV5-8 and TRBJ1-5, the complete variable domain is EAGVTQSPTHLIKTRGQQATLRCSPISGHTSVYWYQQALGLGLQFLLWYDEGEERNRGNFPPRFSGRQFPNYSSELNVNALELEDSALYLCASSSQGRYNQPQHFGDGTRLSIL.

The gene calls are TRBV18 and TRBJ2-7; TRBD1 matches at 9 bases. The CDR3 is 15 residues long. Germline V gives CDR1 KGHSH, CDR2 LQKENI. V dropped 1 base and J dropped 5; count of bases not matched to a gene: 6. CDR3 DNA: TGTGCCAGCTCACCACTGGGACAGGGTTTGGACGAGCAGTACTTC. Amino acids: CASSPLGQGLDEQYF.

The genes are TRBV18 and TRBJ1-1; the match to TRBD1 covers 8 bases. The CDR3 is made up of 14 amino acids. Trimming took 5 bases from V and 6 from J; bases not matched to a gene: 8. Germline values: CDR1 KGHSH, CDR2 LQKENI. The CDR3 DNA follows: TGTGCCAGCTCAAGCCGGGACAGGTCTCCTGAAGCTTTCTTT. It is translated as CASSSRDRSPEAFF.

This clone was picked up a small number of times. This chain uses TRBV2 with TRBJ1-5; TRBD1 matches at 8 bases. The CDR3 has 13 residues. Trimming took 6 bases from V and 5 from J; bases not matched to a gene: 3. CDR1 is SNHLY and CDR2 is FYNNEI in the germline V gene. CDR3 coding DNA: TGTGCCAGCAGGCCGGACAGGGATCAGCCCCAGCATTTT. Amino acid sequence: CASRPDRDQPQHF.

The chain recombines TRBV29-1 with TRBJ2-1; D gene unclear. CDR3 length: 12 amino acids. Deletions cut 3 bases from V and 3 bases from J, with 6 bases between. The V gene's germline CDR1 is SQVTM and CDR2 ANQGSEA. In DNA form, the CDR3 reads TGCAGCGTTGAGGGCAACTACAATGAGCAGTTCTTC. Encoded protein: CSVEGNYNEQFF.

This clone was seen just once. The rearrangement uses TRBV5-6 and TRBJ1-5; D ambiguous. This CDR3 region has 13 residues. Trimming pared 0 bases from V and 6 bases from J, leaving 7 bases between. Germline-derived CDR1 and CDR2 are SGHDT and YYEEEE. The CDR3 sequence is CASSLAQGQPQHF. The CDR3 region has the DNA TGTGCCAGCAGCTTGGCCCAAGGTCAGCCCCAGCATTTT.

V usage is TRBV27 and J usage is TRBJ2-1; unclear D gene. CDR3 size: 14 residues. CDR1 and CDR2 from the germline V gene are MNHEY and SMNVEV (reference sequence). With 5 bases removed from V and 5 bases from J, the gap between germline ends came to 13 bases. The CDR3 region is CASSNTRSHNEQFF. CDR3 coding DNA: TGTGCCAGCAGTAATACCCGGAGCCACAATGAGCAGTTCTTC.

The chain uses TRBV5-1 and TRBJ1-4, with a weak D call TRBD1 (5 bases). Trimming took 4 bases from V and 4 from J, leaving 14 bases between them. The CDR3 sequence is 15 residues long. Germline V CDR1 and CDR2: SGHRS, YFSETQ. CDR3: CASSVSGWGNEKLFF. The CDR3 nucleotides read TGCGCCAGCAGCGTATCAGGGTGGGGTAATGAAAAACTGTTTTTT.

The chain carries TRBV5-1 and TRBJ1-5, with a weak D call TRBD1 (6 bases). The CDR3 length is 15 residues. V shed 0 bases and J shed 7 bases, with 14 bases lying between them. Germline V lookup: CDR1 SGHRS, CDR2 YFSETQ. The CDR3: CASSLGAGERQPQHF. CDR3 nucleotide sequence: TGCGCCAGCAGCTTGGGGGCAGGGGAACGGCAGCCCCAGCATTTT.

This clone was observed a single time. The genes are TRBV3-1 (or the pseudogene TRBV3-2) and TRBJ1-2; D is unclear. The CDR3 sequence is 14 residues long. Per germline, CDR1 LGHDT and CDR2 YNNKEL (reference sequence). Deletions cut 1 base from V and 3 bases from J, with 9 bases between. The CDR3 region is CASSQGRNHYGYTF. In nucleotides, the CDR3 is TGTGCCAGCAGCCAAGGAAGGAATCACTATGGCTACACCTTC.

The chain employs TRBV5-4 and TRBJ1-1, with a weak D call TRBD1 (6 bases). V was clipped by 1 base and J by 2 bases, with 18 bases between them. The CDR3 is 17 residues long. CDR1 is SGHNT, CDR2 YYREEE, per germline (reference sequence). CDR3 bases: TGTGCCAGCAGCTTGATAGGGCGACAGGTCTCCAACACTGAAGCTTTCTTT. Protein product: CASSLIGRQVSNTEAFF.

The V gene is TRBV5-1, the J gene TRBJ2-2; weak D call: TRBD1 (6 bases). The CDR3 is 15 amino acids. Looked up from germline, CDR1 is SGHRS and CDR2 is YFSETQ. The germline V and J ends were trimmed by 3 bases and 2 bases, with 11 bases remaining between them. The CDR3 DNA is TGCGCCAGCAGCTACCAGGGGCCCAACACCGGGGAGCTGTTTTTT. It is translated as CASSYQGPNTGELFF.

The rearrangement joins TRBV2 to TRBJ1-3; D perhaps matches TRBD1 (6 bases). Trimming pared 6 bases from V and 13 bases from J, leaving 22 bases between. The CDR3 consists of 14 residues. Looked up from germline, CDR1 is SNHLY and CDR2 is FYNNEI. The CDR3 protein is CASREGDFSGNIYF. In nucleotides, the CDR3 is TGTGCCAGCAGGGAGGGGGACTTCTCTGGAAATATATATTTT.